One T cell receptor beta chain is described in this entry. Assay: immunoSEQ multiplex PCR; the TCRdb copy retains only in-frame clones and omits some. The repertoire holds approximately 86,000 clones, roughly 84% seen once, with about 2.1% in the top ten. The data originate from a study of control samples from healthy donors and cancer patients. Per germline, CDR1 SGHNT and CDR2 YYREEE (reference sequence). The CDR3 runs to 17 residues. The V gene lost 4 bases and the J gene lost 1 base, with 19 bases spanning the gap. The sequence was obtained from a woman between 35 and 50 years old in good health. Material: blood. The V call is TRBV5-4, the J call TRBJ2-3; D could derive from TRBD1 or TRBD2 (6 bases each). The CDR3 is CASSPGLGGGGTDTQYF. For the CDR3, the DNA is TGTGCCAGCAGCCCTGGTCTGGGGGGCGGTGGCACAGATACGCAGTATTTT.